This T cell receptor beta chain was sequenced for a study of cytomegalovirus exposure and HLA in healthy donors. Findings and caveats of the study: In a later analysis, a genetic analysis reported fewer productive-TCR N-insertions in an Asian-associated ancestry cluster than the cohort average.

This PCR relied on a set of 60 Vbeta primers and 13 Jbeta primers. Profiled with immunoSEQ multiplex PCR; TCRdb holds only in-frame clones, not every one. The data hold fewer than 60,000 clones, with around 80% observed a single time. Germline CDR1 SEHNR, CDR2 FQNEAQ (reference sequence). The CDR3 consists of 14 residues. The J segment lost 5 bases and the V segment lost 8 bases, leaving 8 bases of the junction unmatched. In regard to this clone: Its cognate antigen is unknown.

The chain joins TRBV7-9 to TRBJ1-4; TRBD1 aligns across 7 bases. Source material: PBMCs. This TCR was sampled from a man aged 50-60 years in good health and CMV-seronegative. CDR3 coding DNA: TGTGCCAGCGGATCCAGGGGGTCCAATGAAAAACTGTTTTTT. As protein: CASGSRGSNEKLFF.